Following are 16 T cell receptor beta chains from one sample sequenced in a study of blood T cell repertoires in COVID-19. TCRdb keeps only in-frame clones here, not all; method: immunoSEQ multiplex PCR. This repertoire shows about 220,000 clones, more than 70% found once; its top ten account for about 3.6%. Sequencing input: peripheral blood. The receptors originated from a woman older than 75 with acute or convalescent COVID-19.

J is TRBJ1-5 and V is TRBV10-3, with D uncertain. CDR1 and CDR2 (germline): ENHRY, SYGVKD. CDR3 length equals 14 residues. V shed 2 bases and J shed 5 bases, with 10 bases lying between them. The chain's CDR3 is CAISEVRIDQPQHF. The DNA for the CDR3 is TGTGCCATCAGTGAGGTCAGAATCGATCAGCCCCAGCATTTT.

The chain links TRBV5-1 to TRBJ1-1; 8 positions match TRBD1. The germline V gene encodes CDR1 SGHRS and CDR2 YFSETQ. This CDR3 spans 18 amino acids. V lost 4 bases to trimming and J lost 1 base; unmatched junction nucleotides: 15. CDR3 sequence (DNA): TGCGCCAGCAGCATAAGACAGGGGCAGTCGGGTTGGAACACTGAAGCTTTCTTT. This gives the protein CASSIRQGQSGWNTEAFF.

Here the CDR3 reads CASSFSIQANTEAFF. The CDR3 region has the DNA TGTGCCAGCAGTTTTTCGATACAGGCGAACACTGAAGCTTTCTTT. The genes are TRBV28 and TRBJ1-1; maybe TRBD1 (5 bases). V was pared by 3 bases and J by 1 base, with 12 bases between. CDR1 MDHEN and CDR2 SYDVKM come from the germline V gene. This CDR3 has 15 residues.

This clone was seen just once. The rearrangement links TRBV15 to TRBJ1-2; D call uncertain. The CDR3 has 16 residues. CDR1 and CDR2 from the germline V gene are LNHNV and YYDKDF (reference sequence). Trimming removed 0 bases from V and 6 bases from J, with 17 bases in between. The CDR3 region is CATSRDPQVPRDGYTF. Written as DNA, the CDR3 is TGTGCCACCAGCAGAGATCCCCAGGTTCCGCGGGATGGCTACACCTTC.

A few counts support this clone. The chain's CDR3 is CASTWTNNNSPLHF. The CDR3 nucleotides are TGTGCCAGCACTTGGACTAACAACAATTCACCCCTCCACTTT. The rearrangement joins TRBV28 to TRBJ1-6; D unclear. Germline values: CDR1 MDHEN, CDR2 SYDVKM. There are 14 residues in the CDR3. V was trimmed by 7 bases and J by 7 bases, leaving 14 bases between them.

This chain joins TRBV19 and TRBJ2-6; maybe TRBD2 (5 bases). The CDR3 consists of 16 residues. V was shortened by 4 bases and J by 1 base, with 11 bases between the two germline ends. The germline CDR1 and CDR2 sequences are LNHDA and SQIVND (reference sequence). The CDR3 DNA reads TGTGCCAGTAGTAGGTCTTCGGGGTCTGGGGCCAACGTCCTGACTTTC. Its translation is CASSRSSGSGANVLTF.

This clone has just one count. V and J are TRBV6-6 and TRBJ1-4; possible D gene TRBD1, 5 bases. This CDR3 is 16 amino acids long. Per germline, CDR1 MNHNY and CDR2 SVGAGI (reference sequence). V was pared by 5 bases and J by 8 bases, with 21 bases between. CDR3 region: CASSRVQGTHGEKLFF. CDR3 bases: TGTGCCAGCAGTAGGGTCCAGGGCACCCATGGGGAAAAACTGTTTTTT.

The V gene is TRBV28, the J gene TRBJ1-2; D is undetermined. The germline CDR1 and CDR2 sequences are MDHEN and SYDVKM. CDR3 size: 13 residues. V lost 9 bases to trimming and J lost 3 bases, with 14 bases between them. CDR3: CASTAGGDYGYTF. The DNA for the CDR3 is TGTGCCAGTACCGCCGGCGGGGACTATGGCTACACCTTC.

V is TRBV11-2 and J is TRBJ1-6, with TRBD1 matching 8 bases. Germline values: CDR1 SGHAT, CDR2 FQNNGV. Trimming removed 2 bases from V and 9 bases from J; junction bases left unmatched: 9. The CDR3 sequence is 16 residues long. The CDR3 DNA reads TGTGCCAGCAGCTTACTGGGAAGCAGGGGGCCTTCACCCCTCCACTTT. This translates into CASSLLGSRGPSPLHF.

The V gene is TRBV7-9, the J gene TRBJ2-3; D remains ambiguous. Germline CDR1 and CDR2: SEHNR and FQNEAQ (reference sequence). This CDR3 region has 14 residues. Trimming shortened V by 5 bases and J by 4 bases, and 13 bases separated the two germline ends. The CDR3 DNA is TGTGCCAGCAGCCTAGACGGCGGCCCAGATACGCAGTATTTT. Encoded protein: CASSLDGGPDTQYF.

This CDR3 is CAWSVYVGLTGTGREKLFF. CDR3 DNA: TGTGCCTGGAGTGTATACGTAGGGCTGACCGGGACAGGGCGTGAAAAACTGTTTTTT. The V call is TRBV30, the J call TRBJ1-4; 9 bases are shared with TRBD1. The length of the CDR3 is 19 residues. CDR1 and CDR2 (germline): GTSNPN, SVGIG (reference sequence). V shed 0 bases and J 7 bases; nucleotides not matched to a gene: 18.

V and J are TRBV6-2 or TRBV6-3 and TRBJ1-4; perhaps TRBD1 as D (5 bases). Germline loops: CDR1 MNHEY, CDR2 SVGEGT. Between the trimmed V and J ends, which lost 4 bases and 0 bases, there was a span of 15 bases. This CDR3 spans 17 amino acids. CDR3: CASSFPTDKATNEKLFF. The CDR3 bases are TGTGCCAGCAGTTTCCCGACAGACAAAGCAACTAATGAAAAACTGTTTTTT.

V usage is TRBV7-2 and J usage is TRBJ2-7; 8 bases match TRBD2. Germline V lookup: CDR1 SGHTA, CDR2 FQGNSA. This CDR3 has 17 amino acids. Trimming took 5 bases from V and 1 from J; bases not matched to a gene: 13. Here the CDR3 reads CASSPPGGGIKSYEQYF. The CDR3 nucleotides are TGTGCCAGCAGCCCCCCGGGGGGGGGAATCAAGTCCTACGAGCAGTACTTC.

The chain uses TRBV9 and TRBJ2-3, with 7 bases aligning to TRBD1. V shed 3 bases and J 7 bases; nucleotides not matched to a gene: 11. In germline, CDR1 is SGDLS, CDR2 YYNGEE. The CDR3 sequence is 15 residues long. CDR3 loop: CASSATGQGRNTQYF. The CDR3 DNA reads TGTGCCAGCAGCGCGACAGGGCAGGGAAGAAATACGCAGTATTTT.

The chain combines TRBV21-1 with TRBJ1-3; the table calls TRBD1, which could not be checked here. TRBV21-1 is tagged as a pseudogene. The CDR3 length is 15 residues. In nucleotides, the CDR3 is TGTGCCAGCAGCAAGGAGAACAGGGGTCTAAACACCATATATTTT. This encodes CASSKENRGLNTIYF.

The chain uses TRBV7-9 and TRBJ1-2; perhaps TRBD1 as D (5 bases). Trimming removed 1 base from V and 0 bases from J, with 6 bases in between. This CDR3 region has 14 residues. Germline V gives CDR1 SEHNR, CDR2 FQNEAQ (reference sequence). The CDR3 sequence is CASSLDRSNYGYTF. CDR3 in DNA: TGTGCCAGCAGCTTAGACAGGTCTAACTATGGCTACACCTTC.